These 23 T cell receptor beta chains originate from one sample sequenced in a study of vaccination effects on CD4 cells after COVID-19. Sequencing was performed with immunoSEQ multiplex PCR; in TCRdb, only in-frame clones are kept and a portion is missing. The sample records about 41,000 clones, 77% being singletons. No cognate antigen is known for these TCRs. The ViraFEST assay expanded antigen-specific CD4+ T cells with viral peptide pools before sequencing. Once cultured for roughly ten days, the cells underwent separation to obtain CD4+ T cells. In the vaccine recipients, nucleocapsid antibodies were negative and there was no prior SARS-CoV-2 infection. The source material was CD4+ T cells from PBMCs cultured with HCoV-NL63 spike peptides, sampled before COVID-19 vaccination. The origin of the receptors is a human donor who received a COVID-19 vaccine.

This chain links TRBV5-6 with TRBJ1-1; D not resolved. Trimming stripped 5 bases from V and 7 bases from J, with 9 bases between. The CDR3 length is 11 residues. In germline, CDR1 is SGHDT, CDR2 YYEEEE. The CDR3 here is CASSKSSEAFF. In DNA, the CDR3 is TGTGCCAGCAGTAAGTCGAGTGAAGCTTTCTTT.

The rearrangement joins TRBV27 to TRBJ1-4; TRBD1 agrees at 9 bases. Germline V gene data show CDR1 as MNHEY and CDR2 as SMNVEV (reference sequence). V was clipped by 5 bases and J by 8 bases; unmatched bases: 6. This CDR3 is built from 14 residues. The CDR3 DNA reads TGTGCCAGCAGTGCACAGGGGGCTTGGGAAAAACTGTTTTTT. Its translation is CASSAQGAWEKLFF.

The sample holds one count of this clone. CDR3 coding DNA: TGTGCCAGCTCACGGGACAGACCCATGAACACTGAAGCTTTCTTT. Protein: CASSRDRPMNTEAFF. This chain connects TRBV18 to TRBJ1-1; TRBD1 agrees at 7 bases. V shed 4 bases, J shed 0 bases, and the junction held 5 bases outside the gene matches. The CDR3 runs 15 residues. Germline loops: CDR1 KGHSH, CDR2 LQKENI.

The chain carries TRBV5-8 and TRBJ2-4; D gene uncertain. This CDR3 is 14 amino acids long. The germline V gene encodes CDR1 SGHTS and CDR2 YDEGEE. V was trimmed by 0 bases and J by 6 bases, leaving 10 bases between them. CDR3 in amino acids: CASSLDSGLNIQYF. CDR3 in DNA: TGTGCCAGCAGCTTGGATTCGGGCCTAAACATTCAGTACTTC.

This chain connects TRBV27 to TRBJ2-2; D perhaps matches TRBD2 (6 bases). Trimming left V 2 bases short and J 2 bases short, with 15 bases between. The CDR3 extends over 17 amino acids. Germline loops: CDR1 MNHEY, CDR2 SMNVEV (reference sequence). CDR3 bases: TGTGCCAGCAGTTTAGATCAGCGGGCAGTAAACACCGGGGAGCTGTTTTTT. It encodes CASSLDQRAVNTGELFF.

This rearrangement joins TRBV12-3 or TRBV12-4 to TRBJ2-5, with TRBD1 matching 8 bases. Germline trimming cut 6 bases from V and 6 bases from J; bases unmatched to any gene: 6. The CDR3 covers 13 residues. CDR3: CASSEQGAQTQYF. The CDR3 nucleotides are TGTGCCAGCAGCGAGCAGGGGGCACAGACCCAGTACTTC.

This clone was found a few times. The gene calls are TRBV30 and TRBJ2-4; D unresolved. The CDR3 has 14 amino acids. V was cut by 2 bases and J by 0 bases, with 8 bases left in between. The V gene's germline CDR1 is GTSNPN and CDR2 SVGIG (reference sequence). The CDR3 DNA reads as TGTGCCTGGAGTTCGTCTGAAGCCAAAAACATTCAGTACTTC. It encodes CAWSSSEAKNIQYF. Full variable domain (rest looked up from reference TRBV30 and TRBJ2-4): SQTIHQWPATLVQPVGSPLSLECTVEGTSNPNLYWYRQAAGRGLQLLFYSVGIGQISSEVPQNLSASRPQDRQFILSSKKLLLSDSGFYLCAWSSSEAKNIQYFGAGTRLSVL.

The gene calls are TRBV18 and TRBJ2-1, with D hard to call. This CDR3 comprises 12 residues. Germline values: CDR1 KGHSH, CDR2 LQKENI. Trimming took off 2 bases at V and 9 bases at J, with 8 bases between the two ends. CDR3 protein: CASSPDRREQFF. DNA of the CDR3: TGTGCCAGCTCACCAGACCGGCGTGAGCAGTTCTTC.

CDR3 region: CASSFLAGGSYEQYV. The CDR3 DNA reads as TGTGCCAGCAGCTTTCTAGCGGGGGGCTCCTACGAGCAGTACGTC. This chain uses TRBV7-2 with TRBJ2-7, with 11 bases identical to TRBD2. CDR1 is SGHTA and CDR2 is FQGNSA in the germline V gene. With 3 bases clipped from V and 0 bases from J, the junction kept 1 base outside the gene matches. CDR3 length equals 15 residues.

The chain couples TRBV6-2 or TRBV6-3 to TRBJ1-5; 7 bases are a match to TRBD1. This CDR3 contains 15 residues. The V gene end was trimmed by 6 bases and the J gene end by 1 base; junction bases not matched to a gene: 6. The germline V gene has CDR1 MNHEY and CDR2 SVGEGT. CDR3 region: CASSKDRKSNQPQHF. The CDR3 region has the DNA TGTGCCAGCAGCAAGGACAGGAAAAGCAATCAGCCCCAGCATTTT.

This clone was detected only once. This chain joins TRBV7-8 and TRBJ1-3; TRBD1 aligns across 7 bases. In germline, CDR1 is SGHVS, CDR2 FQNEAQ. Losses at the gene ends were 5 bases for V and 3 bases for J; bases not matched to a gene: 4. The CDR3 is 14 residues long. The CDR3 sequence: CASSAGTVGNTIYF. In DNA form, the CDR3 reads TGTGCCAGCAGCGCGGGGACAGTTGGAAACACCATATATTTT.

J is TRBJ2-5 and V is TRBV2; D is ambiguous. V lost 3 bases, J lost 5 bases, and 10 bases lay in between. Germline V gene lookup returns CDR1 SNHLY and CDR2 FYNNEI. CDR3 size: 13 residues. Written as DNA, the CDR3 is TGTGCCAGCAGTGATCGGACGCGCGAGACCCAGTACTTC. Its protein product is CASSDRTRETQYF.

Only a few counts were recorded for this clone. The V gene is TRBV14, the J gene TRBJ2-1; possible D gene TRBD1, 5 bases. Per the germline V gene, CDR1 is SGHDN and CDR2 is FVKESK. CDR3 size: 13 residues. V was pared by 1 base and J by 13 bases, with 14 bases between. The CDR3 loop is CASSQGNDRTQFF. The CDR3 DNA reads TGTGCCAGCAGCCAAGGGAATGACAGAACCCAGTTCTTC.

The gene calls are TRBV7-2 and TRBJ2-3; the D is unclear. The germline V gene has CDR1 SGHTA and CDR2 FQGNSA. There are 14 residues in the CDR3. Deletions cut 4 bases from V and 1 base from J, with 9 bases between. CDR3 sequence: CASSSIWGTDTQYF. Written as DNA, the CDR3 is TGTGCCAGCAGCTCAATTTGGGGCACAGATACGCAGTATTTT.

The V gene is TRBV12-5, the J gene TRBJ2-3; TRBD2 is a possible D gene (6 bases). The length of the CDR3 is 13 residues. From germline, CDR1 is LGHNT and CDR2 FRNRAP. Trimming left V 6 bases short and J 0 bases short, with 7 bases between. The DNA of the CDR3 is TGTGCTAGTGGCGGGACTAGCACAGATACGCAGTATTTT. Protein product: CASGGTSTDTQYF.

This rearrangement joins TRBV30 to TRBJ2-5; 7 bases align to TRBD2. CDR1 and CDR2 from the germline V gene are GTSNPN and SVGIG (reference sequence). CDR3 length equals 14 residues. V trimming: 2 bases; J trimming: 4 bases; junction bases outside the gene matches: 7. The CDR3 bases are TGTGCCTGGAGTTCTGGCGGGGAGGGAGAGACCCAGTACTTC. This codes for CAWSSGGEGETQYF.

This clone was counted a few times. This rearrangement joins TRBV7-9 to TRBJ1-1, with D possibly being TRBD1 (6 bases). V was trimmed by 5 bases and J by 11 bases, leaving 15 bases between them. The CDR3 has 12 amino acids. Germline CDR1 reads SEHNR; CDR2 reads FQNEAQ (reference sequence). The CDR3 DNA sequence: TGTGCCAGCAGCGGGGGGGGCTCGTACGCTTTCTTT. The encoded protein is CASSGGGSYAFF.

V and J are TRBV12-3 or TRBV12-4 and TRBJ2-5, with unresolved D. The CDR3 is 13 residues long. Trimming took off 1 base at V and 4 bases at J, with 7 bases between the two ends. The DNA of the CDR3 is TGTGCCAGCAGTTTAGTCTTGGGAGAGACCCAGTACTTC. Protein product: CASSLVLGETQYF.

This clone has just a few counts. The CDR3 DNA is TGTGCCAGCAGCCACGGTCGGGGGGAGCTGTTTTTT. Encoded protein: CASSHGRGELFF. The J gene is TRBJ2-2, the V gene TRBV3-1 (or the pseudogene TRBV3-2); no reliable D call. Trimming stripped 3 bases from V and 8 bases from J, with 7 bases between. This CDR3 has 12 residues. From germline, CDR1 is LGHDT and CDR2 YNNKEL (reference sequence).

CDR3 DNA: TGTGCCAGCAGCTTACTACGGGCCACTAACACCGGGGAGCTGTTTTTT. This codes for CASSLLRATNTGELFF. The chain is built from TRBV7-3 and TRBJ2-2; D is undetermined. The CDR3 consists of 16 residues. Deletions cut 2 bases from V and 2 bases from J, with 12 bases between. The germline V gene has CDR1 SGHTA and CDR2 FQGTGA.

In DNA form, the CDR3 reads TGTGCCAGCAGACCTCGACAGGGTTGGTACACCGGGGAGCTGTTTTTT. Protein: CASRPRQGWYTGELFF. V usage is TRBV6-2 or TRBV6-3 and J usage is TRBJ2-2; 7 positions match TRBD1. This CDR3 is 16 amino acids long. Germline CDR1 reads MNHEY; CDR2 reads SVGEGT. J lost 3 bases, V lost 6 bases, and 10 bases had no gene match.

The CDR3 loop reads CASSSPSTDTQYF. DNA of the CDR3: TGTGCCAGCAGCTCTCCGAGCACAGATACGCAGTATTTT. This sequence joins TRBV5-4 and TRBJ2-3, with unresolved D. The V end lost 3 bases, the J end lost 0 bases, and 5 bases lay between the germline ends. CDR1 and CDR2 (germline): SGHNT, YYREEE (reference sequence). The CDR3 is 13 residues long.

The rearrangement joins TRBV9 to TRBJ1-6; D is perhaps TRBD1 (5 bases). Germline V gene data show CDR1 as SGDLS and CDR2 as YYNGEE. CDR3 length equals 14 residues. V gave up 2 bases and J gave up 9 bases, with 12 bases separating them. This CDR3 is CASSVGGEGSPLHF. In nucleotides, the CDR3 is TGTGCCAGCAGCGTGGGAGGGGAGGGTTCACCCCTCCACTTT.